What follows are 13 T cell receptor beta chains derived from one specimen sequenced in a study of blood T cells in healthy people across ages. A sample-barcoded 5' primer and a J-beta primer mix were used in a second PCR of about 7 to 12 cycles. TCRdb ran MiXCR on the 5' RACE reads and lists one entry per CDR3 protein. The top ten clones hold 23% of a sample with fewer than 2 million distinct CDR3 sequences, 39% of them seen once. The sequenced material came from blood. The receptors derive from a human donor in good health.

This chain joins TRBV5-1 and TRBJ1-2, with 7 bases lining up with TRBD1. This CDR3 is built from 16 residues. Unmatched junction bases numbered 11, after V lost 4 bases and J lost 2 bases. Germline V gene data show CDR1 as SGHRS and CDR2 as YFSETQ. This CDR3 reads CASSQTGTVVNYGYTF. The CDR3 nucleotides are TGCGCCAGCAGCCAGACCGGGACAGTTGTGAACTATGGCTACACCTTC.

The V gene is TRBV20-1, the J gene TRBJ2-7; TRBD2 matches 8 bases. Germline lookup yields CDR1 DFQATT and CDR2 SNEGSKA (reference sequence). Trimming at V came to 4 bases and at J to 1 base, leaving 9 bases not matched to a gene. The CDR3 extends over 15 amino acids. The CDR3 bases are TGCAGTGCTAAAGACGCGACTAGCGTATCCTACGAGCAGTACTTC. Its translation is CSAKDATSVSYEQYF.

This clonotype was picked up a small number of times. The chain couples TRBV10-3 to TRBJ2-3; D remains ambiguous. CDR3 length: 14 amino acids. The germline V gene has CDR1 ENHRY and CDR2 SYGVKD. V gave up 4 bases and J gave up 2 bases, with 10 bases separating them. The CDR3 sequence is CAISGARDTDTQYF. The CDR3 DNA follows: TGTGCCATCAGTGGGGCCAGAGACACAGATACGCAGTATTTT.

The chain couples TRBV27 to TRBJ1-6, with 7 nucleotides matching TRBD1. Losses at the gene ends were 5 bases for V and 6 bases for J; bases not matched to a gene: 4. Germline-derived CDR1 and CDR2 are MNHEY and SMNVEV (reference sequence). The CDR3 contains 14 residues. The CDR3 here is CASSPGQVNSPLHF. The DNA for the CDR3 is TGTGCCAGCAGTCCAGGACAGGTTAATTCACCCCTCCACTTT.

This clonotype was observed once. The chain carries TRBV6-5 and TRBJ1-1; no clear D. CDR3 length equals 11 residues. CDR1 is MNHEY and CDR2 is SVGAGI in the germline V gene. Between the trimmed V and J ends, which lost 7 bases and 4 bases, there was a span of 7 bases. This CDR3 reads CASIGFTEAFF. The CDR3 DNA reads as TGTGCCAGCATCGGATTCACTGAAGCTTTCTTT.

The chain recombines TRBV29-1 with TRBJ2-2; no reliable D call. Germline V gene data show CDR1 as SQVTM and CDR2 as ANQGSEA. This CDR3 contains 13 residues. Trimming removed 3 bases from V and 1 base from J, with 6 bases in between. The CDR3 here is CSVDKENTGELFF. CDR3 in DNA: TGCAGCGTTGATAAGGAGAACACCGGGGAGCTGTTTTTT.

The genes are TRBV20-1 and TRBJ2-7, with D unresolved. Germline V CDR1 and CDR2: DFQATT, SNEGSKA (reference sequence). This CDR3 contains 15 residues. The V end lost 1 base, the J end lost 0 bases, and 13 bases lay between the germline ends. CDR3 DNA: TGCAGTGCTAGAGTGGCCCGCCTAAGCTCCTACGAGCAGTACTTC. Translation: CSARVARLSSYEQYF.

This chain joins TRBV30 and TRBJ1-1; D uncertain. This CDR3 has 12 amino acids. Trimming took off 1 base at V and 11 bases at J, with 14 bases between the two ends. Germline lookup yields CDR1 GTSNPN and CDR2 SVGIG (reference sequence). The CDR3 DNA is TGTGCCTGGAGTGACACCAGGCTGAGGGCTTTCTTT. This codes for CAWSDTRLRAFF.

V and J are TRBV20-1 and TRBJ2-5; D unclear. This CDR3 contains 11 residues. Trimming pared 8 bases from V and 5 bases from J, leaving 12 bases between. Per the germline V gene, CDR1 is DFQATT and CDR2 is SNEGSKA (reference sequence). The CDR3 region is CSPLWVETQYF. CDR3 DNA sequence: TGCAGTCCCCTATGGGTTGAGACCCAGTACTTC.

V usage is TRBV15 and J usage is TRBJ2-7, with D hard to call. V lost 0 bases and J lost 5, with 8 bases in between. Germline CDR1 is LNHNV and CDR2 is YYDKDF (reference sequence). CDR3 length: 13 residues. The chain's CDR3 is CATSRDLGNEQYF. The CDR3 DNA sequence: TGTGCCACCAGCAGAGATCTAGGGAACGAGCAGTACTTC.

At least ten counts were recorded for this clonotype. This sequence joins TRBV6-6 and TRBJ2-3; 12 nucleotides align to TRBD2. The ends lost 6 bases at V and 9 bases at J; junction bases unmatched: 4. CDR3 size: 13 residues. Germline assignment: CDR1 MNHNY and CDR2 SVGAGI (reference sequence). In DNA form, the CDR3 reads TGTGCCAGCAGCCCTAGCGGGGGGGGCACGCAGTATTTT. It encodes CASSPSGGGTQYF.

This clonotype has just a few counts. V gene TRBV7-2 combines with J gene TRBJ2-5, with 9 bases identical to TRBD2. CDR3 length equals 14 residues. After removal of 4 bases from V and 4 bases from J, the junction contained 4 bases not matched to a gene. CDR1 is SGHTA, CDR2 FQGNSA, per germline. The CDR3 bases are TGTGCCAGCAGCTGGCGGGGGGGACGAGAGACCCAGTACTTC. This gives the protein CASSWRGGRETQYF.

This sequence joins TRBV15 and TRBJ2-3; D might be TRBD1 (5 bases). This CDR3 comprises 14 residues. Germline V gene lookup returns CDR1 LNHNV and CDR2 YYDKDF (reference sequence). The V gene lost 4 bases and the J gene lost 2 bases, with 10 bases spanning the gap. The CDR3, as DNA: TGTGCCACCAGCAAATCAGGGCCCACAGATACGCAGTATTTT. It is translated as CATSKSGPTDTQYF.